Listed below are T cell receptor beta chains from one sample, sequenced in a study of PD-1 and CTLA-4 blockade in melanoma. Libraries were prepared by immunoSEQ multiplex PCR; TCRdb keeps only in-frame clonotypes and omits some of them. This table holds 28,000 or so clones, around 93% found once. The sample here was CD8+ T cells from peripheral blood, taken from a patient given anti-PD-1 treatment. The receptors derive from a human donor with melanoma. Both conserved end residues are part of each CDR3. The D gene is left open where the match is weak. A row's size may be missing; if present it is once, few, many or a size class.

TRBV27	TRBJ2-3	NA	NA	CASSFGPGVVDTQYF	TGTGCCAGCAGTTTTGGGCCAGGGGTTGTAGATACGCAGTATTTT
TRBV6-5	TRBJ1-1	NA	NA	CASSYRGGTEAFF	TGTGCCAGCAGTTACAGGGGTGGCACTGAAGCTTTCTTT
TRBV5-4	TRBJ2-7	NA	NA	CASSLGVGTHGYEQYF	TGTGCCAGCAGCTTGGGGGTCGGAACCCATGGCTACGAGCAGTACTTC
TRBV20-1	TRBJ1-1	NA	NA	CSASSRSGDAFF	TGCAGTGCTAGTTCCAGGTCGGGCGACGCTTTCTTT
TRBV27	TRBJ2-2	TRBD1	NA	CASSSSGQGNGELFF	TGTGCCAGCAGTAGCTCCGGACAGGGGAACGGGGAGCTGTTTTTT
TRBV9	TRBJ2-1	TRBD2	NA	CASSVETSGGRGQFF	TGTGCCAGCAGCGTAGAGACTAGCGGGGGCCGAGGGCAGTTCTTC
TRBV4-2	TRBJ2-6	NA	NA	CASSHPLDSGANVLTF	TGTGCCAGCAGCCATCCTTTAGACTCTGGGGCCAACGTCCTGACTTTC
TRBV15	TRBJ2-1	NA	once	CATSRGRADEQFF	TGTGCCACCAGCAGAGGCAGGGCCGATGAGCAGTTCTTC
TRBV5-6	TRBJ1-2	TRBD1	once	CASTPTGEGYGYTF	TGTGCCAGTACCCCGACAGGGGAAGGTTATGGCTACACCTTC
TRBV24-1	TRBJ1-4	NA	NA	CATSDHRTGNEKLFF	TGTGCCACCAGTGATCACCGCACCGGTAATGAAAAACTGTTTTTT
TRBV6-6	TRBJ1-1	NA	NA	CASSSRRDTEAFF	TGTGCCAGCAGTTCCCGAAGGGACACTGAAGCTTTCTTT
TRBV19	TRBJ1-5	NA	NA	CASSWGYSNQPQHF	TGTGCCAGTAGTTGGGGGTATAGCAATCAGCCCCAGCATTTT
TRBV11-2	TRBJ1-3	NA	NA	CASSSGGAGPGNTIYF	TGTGCCAGCAGCTCGGGCGGCGCCGGTCCTGGAAACACCATATATTTT
TRBV24-1	TRBJ2-1	TRBD2	NA	CATSDLNPSRTSGRMASYNEQFF	TGTGCCACCAGTGATTTGAACCCCTCCCGGACTAGCGGGAGAATGGCGTCCTACAATGAGCAGTTCTTC
TRBV23-1	TRBJ1-5	TRBD1	NA	CASSNRGQSKPQHF	TGCGCCAGCTCTAACAGGGGGCAATCGAAGCCCCAGCATTTT
TRBV7-6	TRBJ1-5	TRBD1	NA	CASSRTGGNQPQHF	TGTGCCAGCAGCCGGACAGGGGGCAATCAGCCCCAGCATTTT
TRBV24-1	TRBJ2-7	TRBD1	NA	CATRAGTAYEQYF	TGTGCCACCAGGGCCGGGACAGCCTACGAGCAGTACTTC
TRBV4-1	TRBJ2-7	NA	NA	CASSQDEQGRTYEQYF	TGCGCCAGCAGCCAAGACGAACAGGGGAGGACCTACGAGCAGTACTTC
TRBV29-1	TRBJ2-1	TRBD1	NA	CSVEGWTGGNEQFF	TGCAGCGTTGAAGGGTGGACAGGGGGCAATGAGCAGTTCTTC
TRBV7-9	TRBJ2-5	NA	NA	CASSSRAGGLGETQYF	TGTGCCAGCAGCTCTAGGGCCGGGGGCCTAGGAGAGACCCAGTACTTC
TRBV27	TRBJ2-3	TRBD2	NA	CASSPLSREGKDTQYF	TGTGCCAGCAGTCCCCTTTCCCGGGAGGGCAAGGATACGCAGTATTTT
TRBV4-2	TRBJ2-1	TRBD2	NA	CASSQDWGGSGNNEQFF	TGTGCCAGCAGCCAAGATTGGGGGGGTAGCGGGAACAATGAGCAGTTCTTC
TRBV5-1	TRBJ2-3	NA	NA	CASSPLTGAGDTQYF	TGCGCCAGCAGCCCATTGACCGGGGCGGGAGATACGCAGTATTTT
TRBV7-8	TRBJ1-5	NA	few	CASSSPGGGMPQHF	TGTGCCAGCAGCTCCCCCGGGGGAGGAATGCCCCAGCATTTT
TRBV14	TRBJ2-5	NA	NA	CASSTRTGETQYF	TGTGCCAGCAGTACAAGGACGGGAGAGACCCAGTACTTC
TRBV6-5	TRBJ1-1	NA	NA	CASSYGGRGNTEAFF	TGTGCCAGCAGTTACGGGGGCAGGGGGAACACTGAAGCTTTCTTT
TRBV2	TRBJ2-7	NA	NA	CASSPKQGRDEQYF	TGTGCCAGCAGCCCGAAACAGGGACGGGACGAGCAGTACTTC
TRBV21-1	TRBJ2-1	NA	NA	CASFRTEQFF	TGTGCCAGTTTCCGGACTGAGCAGTTCTTC
TRBV5-4	TRBJ2-7	NA	NA	CASSLTVTGEQYF	TGTGCCAGCAGCTTGACTGTTACGGGCGAGCAGTACTTC
TRBV7-7	TRBJ2-3	TRBD2	NA	CASSPRLERGIDTQYF	TGTGCCAGCAGCCCCCGGCTGGAGCGGGGGATAGATACGCAGTATTTT
TRBV7-2	TRBJ2-3	NA	NA	CASSRLPFGEADTQYF	TGTGCCAGCAGCCGTCTTCCCTTTGGGGAGGCAGATACGCAGTATTTT
TRBV6-5	TRBJ1-1	NA	NA	CASSYSGQTNTEAFF	TGTGCCAGCAGTTACTCCGGGCAAACCAACACTGAAGCTTTCTTT
TRBV5-4	TRBJ1-2	NA	NA	CASSLDYSSHYGYTF	TGTGCCAGCAGCTTGGATTACAGCTCGCACTATGGCTACACCTTC
TRBV15	TRBJ2-3	NA	NA	CATSRERPSTQDTQYF	TGTGCCACCAGCAGAGAAAGGCCCTCAACCCAAGATACGCAGTATTTT
TRBV7-3	TRBJ2-2	TRBD1	NA	CASRQGDTGELFF	TGTGCCTCCCGACAGGGCGACACCGGGGAGCTGTTTTTT
TRBV7-9	TRBJ2-7	NA	NA	CASSLFGDLNPSYEQYF	TGTGCCAGCAGCTTATTTGGGGACCTCAATCCCTCCTACGAGCAGTACTTC
TRBV12-3/TRBV12-4	TRBJ2-7	NA	NA	CASSCRVHEQYF	TGTGCCAGCAGTTGCAGGGTCCACGAGCAGTACTTC
TRBV13	TRBJ1-5	NA	NA	CASSPGGNQPQHF	TGTGCCAGCAGCCCAGGGGGCAATCAGCCCCAGCATTTT
TRBV11-2	TRBJ1-1	NA	NA	CASSLDLGNTEAFF	TGTGCCAGCAGCTTAGATCTGGGGAACACTGAAGCTTTCTTT
TRBV27	TRBJ1-5	NA	NA	CASSFVSSQPQHF	TGTGCCAGCAGTTTTGTGTCAAGTCAGCCCCAGCATTTT
TRBV29-1	TRBJ2-1	NA	NA	CSQGDFLTDEQFF	TGCAGCCAAGGGGACTTCCTCACGGATGAGCAGTTCTTC
TRBV5-5	TRBJ2-2	NA	NA	CASSLSPGGNTGELFF	TGTGCCAGCAGCTTGAGTCCGGGCGGTAACACCGGGGAGCTGTTTTTT
TRBV7-9	TRBJ2-7	NA	NA	CASMRLAQGYYEQYF	TGTGCCAGCATGCGCCTAGCCCAGGGGTATTACGAGCAGTACTTC
TRBV9	TRBJ2-1	NA	NA	CASSVLMGNEQFF	TGTGCCAGCAGCGTTCTGATGGGCAATGAGCAGTTCTTC
TRBV6-1	TRBJ1-2	NA	NA	CASSEVAGGWMDGYTF	TGTGCCAGCAGTGAAGTGGCCGGGGGCTGGATGGATGGCTACACCTTC
TRBV2	TRBJ1-5	NA	NA	CASGGRGDNQPQHF	TGTGCCAGCGGAGGTAGGGGTGACAATCAGCCCCAGCATTTT
TRBV9	TRBJ2-7	TRBD1	NA	CASSATGDEQYF	TGTGCCAGCAGCGCAACAGGGGACGAGCAGTACTTC
TRBV7-9	TRBJ2-7	NA	NA	CASSLASRIEQYF	TGTGCCAGCAGCTTAGCGAGCCGCATCGAGCAGTACTTC
TRBV7-8	TRBJ2-1	TRBD1	NA	CASSSSQGAKPSYNEQFF	TGTGCCAGCAGCTCCTCACAGGGGGCCAAACCCTCCTACAATGAGCAGTTCTTC